This T cell receptor beta chain was recorded in a study of CD8 T cells in Susac syndrome. This CDR3 spans 15 amino acids. Germline CDR1 SGHTA, CDR2 FQGTGA. Trimming took 5 bases from V and 9 from J; bases not matched to a gene: 10. Blood CD8+ and CD4+ T cells underwent high-throughput TCR beta sequencing. RNA totalling roughly 0.45 to 1 ug underwent reverse transcription with random hexamers. Across 54 Vbeta and 13 Jbeta, TCR beta CDR3 was amplified with immunoSEQ multiplex PCR. From the immunoSEQ multiplex PCR reads, TCRdb called clonotypes with MiXCR, one entry per CDR3 protein. The table includes 180,000 or so distinct CDR3 sequences, just under 95% detected once.

This sequence joins TRBV7-3 and TRBJ2-1; TRBD1 agrees at 10 bases. The sequence came from a human donor in good health. Sequences were obtained from CD4+ T cells from PBMCs. Written as DNA, the CDR3 is TGTGCCAGCAGCCGAACCGGGACAGGGGCCGGTGAGCAGTTCTTC. Amino acid sequence: CASSRTGTGAGEQFF.